These 31 T cell receptor beta chains were all obtained from the same sample, sequenced in a study of fetal regulatory T cell absence and autoimmunity. Assay used: immunoSEQ multiplex PCR; TCRdb lists only in-frame clones, some missing. The data show tens of thousands of clones, just under 85% seen once. Sequencing was performed on cord blood. The receptor set was obtained from a newborn boy with IPEX syndrome.

This clone was found a few times. The chain links TRBV18 to TRBJ2-2; D possibly corresponds to TRBD2 (6 bases). Germline assignment: CDR1 KGHSH and CDR2 LQKENI. V lost 2 bases, J lost 5 bases, and 9 bases lay in between. CDR3 size: 14 residues. This chain's CDR3 is CASSPLAGTGELFF. DNA for the CDR3: TGTGCCAGCTCACCATTGGCGGGGACCGGGGAGCTGTTTTTT.

The J gene is TRBJ2-7, the V gene TRBV4-3, with a tentative D call TRBD2 (5 bases). The length of the CDR3 is 17 residues. V was pared by 1 base and J by 4 bases, with 20 bases between. Germline values: CDR1 LGHNA, CDR2 YSLEER. The CDR3 coding sequence is TGCGCCAGCAGCCAAGTGGACGGGTACGGGGATCCTTACGAGCAGTACTTC. It encodes CASSQVDGYGDPYEQYF.

The gene calls are TRBV11-2 and TRBJ2-1, with 11 bases identical to TRBD2. Germline assignment: CDR1 SGHAT and CDR2 FQNNGV. The trim removed 5 bases at V and 7 bases at J, leaving 7 bases unmatched. This CDR3 is 15 amino acids long. CDR3 region: CASSLAGGVFNEQFF. For the CDR3, the DNA is TGTGCCAGCAGCCTAGCGGGGGGAGTCTTTAATGAGCAGTTCTTC. The whole variable domain, remainder taken from reference TRBV11-2 and TRBJ2-1, is EAGVAQSPRYKIIEKRQSVAFWCNPISGHATLYWYQQILGQGPKLLIQFQNNGVVDDSQLPKDRFSAERLKGVDSTLKIQPAKLEDSAVYLCASSLAGGVFNEQFFGPGTRLTVL.

The chain is built from TRBV30 and TRBJ2-5, with 10 bases lining up with TRBD2. This CDR3 is built from 13 residues. Germline trimming cut 4 bases from V and 4 bases from J; bases unmatched to any gene: 3. Germline V gene lookup returns CDR1 GTSNPN and CDR2 SVGIG (reference sequence). The CDR3 DNA is TGTGCCTGGAATAGCGGGGGGTTAGAGACCCAGTACTTC. This translates into CAWNSGGLETQYF.

The chain is built from TRBV20-1 and TRBJ2-5; D unresolved. The CDR3 loop spans 11 amino acids. V lost 7 bases to trimming and J lost 4 bases, with 10 bases between them. The germline V gene encodes CDR1 DFQATT and CDR2 SNEGSKA (reference sequence). The CDR3 sequence is CSVPRSETQYF. As DNA, the CDR3 is TGCAGTGTTCCCAGGTCAGAGACCCAGTACTTC.

This clone has just a few counts. V and J are TRBV10-2 and TRBJ1-2; D is possibly TRBD1 (5 bases). CDR1 is WSHSY, CDR2 SAAADI, per germline. CDR3 length equals 13 residues. The germline V and J ends were trimmed by 3 bases and 4 bases, with 9 bases remaining between them. In DNA form, the CDR3 reads TGCGCCAGCAGTGATCAGGGAGGCTATGGCTACACCTTC. Translation gives CASSDQGGYGYTF.

The rearrangement uses TRBV5-5 and TRBJ2-3; no definite D call. The CDR3 totals 14 residues. Germline V CDR1 and CDR2: SGHKS, YYEKEE (reference sequence). V shed 4 bases and J shed 1 base, with 10 bases lying between them. The CDR3 protein is CASSLPSGTDTQYF. Written as DNA, the CDR3 is TGTGCCAGCAGCCTTCCTTCCGGCACAGATACGCAGTATTTT. Complete variable domain (other parts from reference TRBV5-5 and TRBJ2-3): DAGVTQSPTHLIKTRGQQVTLRCSPISGHKSVSWYQQVLGQGPQFIFQYYEKEERGRGNFPDRFSARQFPNYSSELNVNALLLGDSALYLCASSLPSGTDTQYFGPGTRLTVL.

J is TRBJ2-2 and V is TRBV5-6; D possibly corresponds to TRBD2 (6 bases). Germline loops: CDR1 SGHDT, CDR2 YYEEEE. The CDR3 has 14 amino acids. V lost 1 base and J 4 bases, leaving 8 bases between the germline ends. CDR3 in DNA: TGTGCCAGCAGCTTGAGGCGGGGCACCGGGGAGCTGTTTTTT. It is translated as CASSLRRGTGELFF.

This chain joins TRBV11-3 and TRBJ2-5; 7 nucleotides agree with TRBD2. The ends lost 3 bases at V and 7 bases at J; junction bases unmatched: 8. The CDR3 loop spans 14 amino acids. Germline assignment: CDR1 SGHNT and CDR2 YENEEA. CDR3 DNA: TGTGCCAGCAGCTTCCCGGGGGGATATGTGACCCAGTACTTC. It is translated as CASSFPGGYVTQYF.

The chain joins TRBV5-1 to TRBJ2-5; D possibly corresponds to TRBD2 (6 bases). The V end was cut by 0 bases, the J end by 4 bases, with 16 bases between. Germline CDR1 and CDR2: SGHRS and YFSETQ. CDR3 size: 16 residues. This CDR3 reads CASSLGGGRAGETQYF. The CDR3 region has the DNA TGCGCCAGCAGCTTGGGGGGAGGCCGCGCAGGAGAGACCCAGTACTTC. Full variable domain (missing parts from reference TRBV5-1 and TRBJ2-5): KAGVTQTPRYLIKTRGQQVTLSCSPISGHRSVSWYQQTPGQGLQFLFEYFSETQRNKGNFPGRFSGRQFSNSRSEMNVSTLELGDSALYLCASSLGGGRAGETQYFGPGTRLLVL.

The chain is built from TRBV11-2 and TRBJ2-3, with 7 bases that match TRBD2. The V and J ends lost 5 bases and 5 bases, in that order; junction bases with no gene match: 4. This CDR3 spans 13 amino acids. CDR1 is SGHAT and CDR2 is FQNNGV in the germline V gene. The CDR3 spells CASSRERGDTQYF. The CDR3 DNA sequence: TGTGCCAGCAGCCGGGAGCGGGGAGATACGCAGTATTTT.

The genes are TRBV12-5 and TRBJ1-1; TRBD1 matches 11 bases. The germline CDR1 and CDR2 sequences are LGHNT and FRNRAP. The CDR3 totals 15 residues. J was trimmed by 6 bases and V by 5 bases; bases with no gene match: 8. CDR3 coding DNA: TGTGCTAGTGGTCTCGGACAGGGGGCGATTTCTGAAGCTTTCTTT. Translating it yields CASGLGQGAISEAFF.

The V call is TRBV30, the J call TRBJ2-1; 7 bases map to TRBD1. This CDR3 has 11 amino acids. V lost 5 bases and J lost 7; bases outside the gene matches: 2. Looked up from germline, CDR1 is GTSNPN and CDR2 is SVGIG (reference sequence). The CDR3 reads CAWGTVNEQFF. The CDR3 nucleotides read TGTGCCTGGGGGACAGTAAATGAGCAGTTCTTC.

This clone has only one observation. J is TRBJ2-5 and V is TRBV5-6; TRBD2 matches 13 bases. The V segment lost 4 bases and the J segment 4 bases; nucleotides outside the gene matches: 13. The CDR3 covers 18 residues. The germline CDR1 and CDR2 sequences are SGHDT and YYEEEE. This CDR3 reads CASSPTGTSGDWGETQYF. CDR3 bases: TGTGCCAGCAGCCCAACCGGGACTAGCGGGGATTGGGGAGAGACCCAGTACTTC.

The J gene is TRBJ2-5, the V gene TRBV6-1, with D perhaps TRBD2 (6 bases). From germline, CDR1 is MNHNS and CDR2 SASEGT. V was clipped by 0 bases and J by 5 bases, with 16 bases between them. CDR3 size: 16 residues. The CDR3 DNA reads as TGTGCCAGCAGTGAAGCGCTTCTTACGGGAGCGGAGACCCAGTACTTC. It codes for CASSEALLTGAETQYF.

This chain joins TRBV7-9 and TRBJ2-3, with D hard to call. Per the germline V gene, CDR1 is SEHNR and CDR2 is FQNEAQ (reference sequence). Deletions cut 0 bases from V and 7 bases from J, with 8 bases between. The CDR3 contains 13 residues. The CDR3 loop reads CASSLAGHHTQYF. The CDR3 DNA reads TGTGCCAGCAGCTTAGCAGGCCACCATACGCAGTATTTT.

This clone showed up just a few times. The chain combines TRBV19 with TRBJ2-1; TRBD1 agrees at 7 bases. This CDR3 comprises 14 residues. CDR1 and CDR2 from the germline V gene are LNHDA and SQIVND (reference sequence). J gave up 1 base and V 6 bases, and 3 bases lay outside the gene matches. For the CDR3, the DNA is TGTGCCAGTAGGGCGGACAGGTCCTACAATGAGCAGTTCTTC. Amino acids: CASRADRSYNEQFF.

The chain links TRBV7-2 to TRBJ2-6; D not resolved. The CDR3 has 13 residues. Germline-derived CDR1 and CDR2 are SGHTA and FQGNSA. Trimming removed 3 bases from V and 2 bases from J, with 2 bases in between. The CDR3 reads CASSFPGANVLTF. The CDR3 nucleotides read TGTGCCAGCAGCTTCCCTGGGGCCAACGTCCTGACTTTC.

The chain couples TRBV11-2 to TRBJ1-5; D remains ambiguous. Looked up from germline, CDR1 is SGHAT and CDR2 is FQNNGV. There are 12 residues in the CDR3. Trimming shortened V by 6 bases and J by 7 bases, and 10 bases separated the two germline ends. CDR3 sequence: CASSHSDQPQHF. As DNA, the CDR3 is TGTGCCAGCAGTCACTCGGACCAGCCCCAGCATTTT.

J is TRBJ2-1 and V is TRBV19; 8 nucleotides line up with TRBD2. The CDR3 totals 15 residues. Germline lookup yields CDR1 LNHDA and CDR2 SQIVND (reference sequence). Trimming cost V 3 bases and J 4 bases; bases outside gene matches: 5. Written as DNA, the CDR3 is TGTGCCAGTAGTATTGGACTAGCCGTATACAATGAGCAGTTCTTC. Amino acid sequence: CASSIGLAVYNEQFF.

The V call is TRBV6-1, the J call TRBJ1-5; 10 nucleotides align to TRBD1. The CDR3 length is 17 residues. Trimming took 4 bases from V and 7 from J; bases not matched to a gene: 13. Germline lookup yields CDR1 MNHNS and CDR2 SASEGT. This CDR3 reads CASSGDRGVIGYQPQHF. The CDR3 DNA reads as TGTGCCAGCAGTGGGGACAGGGGCGTGATCGGGTACCAGCCCCAGCATTTT.

This clone showed up just a few times. The chain uses TRBV7-9 and TRBJ1-2, with 8 nucleotides matching TRBD1. The CDR3 loop spans 16 amino acids. The ends lost 2 bases at V and 4 bases at J; junction bases unmatched: 9. The germline V gene encodes CDR1 SEHNR and CDR2 FQNEAQ (reference sequence). CDR3 sequence (DNA): TGTGCCAGCAGCTTAACCCGGACAGGGATCCCCTATGGCTACACCTTC. Protein sequence: CASSLTRTGIPYGYTF. Full variable domain (rest looked up from reference TRBV7-9 and TRBJ1-2): DTGVSQNPRHKITKRGQNVTFRCDPISEHNRLYWYRQTLGQGPEFLTYFQNEAQLEKSRLLSDRFSAERPKGSFSTLEIQRTEQGDSAMYLCASSLTRTGIPYGYTFGSGTRLTVV.

The chain combines TRBV7-9 with TRBJ2-3; D might be TRBD1 (6 bases). The V gene lost 5 bases and the J gene lost 5 bases, with 8 bases spanning the gap. CDR1 SEHNR and CDR2 FQNEAQ come from the germline V gene (reference sequence). CDR3 length: 12 amino acids. In nucleotides, the CDR3 is TGTGCCAGCAGCGGCAGGGGAGATACGCAGTATTTT. The encoded protein is CASSGRGDTQYF.

The chain is built from TRBV11-3 and TRBJ2-3, with a possible D match to TRBD2 (7 bases). V was pared by 8 bases and J by 3 bases, with 15 bases between. Germline V CDR1 and CDR2: SGHNT, YENEEA. The CDR3 covers 14 residues. The CDR3 region has the DNA TGTGCCAGCGCGGGGGCCCCACTAACAGATACGCAGTATTTT. As protein: CASAGAPLTDTQYF.

V and J are TRBV6-5 and TRBJ2-5; 7 bases align to TRBD1. V trimming: 6 bases; J trimming: 4 bases; junction bases outside the gene matches: 5. This CDR3 region has 13 residues. Per germline, CDR1 MNHEY and CDR2 SVGAGI. The CDR3 here is CASSPRQGETQYF. The CDR3 bases are TGTGCCAGCAGCCCACGACAGGGAGAGACCCAGTACTTC.

This clone has only a few counts. The genes are TRBV5-1 and TRBJ2-7; 9 positions agree with TRBD1. CDR1 is SGHRS and CDR2 is YFSETQ in the germline V gene. The V gene end was trimmed by 2 bases and the J gene end by 5 bases; junction bases not matched to a gene: 8. The CDR3 has 15 residues. CDR3 region: CASSFGDRVVNEQYF. CDR3 nucleotide sequence: TGCGCCAGCAGCTTTGGGGACAGGGTAGTTAACGAGCAGTACTTC.

This clone was found a few times. The chain combines TRBV9 with TRBJ1-6, with 8 bases aligning to TRBD1. CDR1 is SGDLS and CDR2 is YYNGEE in the germline V gene. The CDR3 totals 15 residues. The J segment lost 6 bases and the V segment lost 3 bases, leaving 5 bases of the junction unmatched. The CDR3 loop is CASSARTGINSPLHF. In DNA, the CDR3 is TGTGCCAGCAGCGCGAGGACAGGGATTAATTCACCCCTCCACTTT.

This clone came up once. The J gene is TRBJ2-7, the V gene TRBV30, with D uncertain. This CDR3 has 13 residues. Germline loops: CDR1 GTSNPN, CDR2 SVGIG (reference sequence). The V end lost 3 bases, the J end lost 4 bases, and 13 bases lay between the germline ends. For the CDR3, the DNA is TGTGCCTGGAGCGACGGTCTTCTGTACGAGCAGTACTTC. It yields the protein CAWSDGLLYEQYF.

V and J are TRBV12-5 and TRBJ2-5; no definite D call. Per the germline V gene, CDR1 is LGHNT and CDR2 is FRNRAP. The CDR3 spans 12 residues. V was clipped by 2 bases and J by 7 bases, with 8 bases between them. CDR3 amino acids: CASGLIRATQYF. CDR3 coding DNA: TGTGCTAGTGGTTTGATCCGTGCGACCCAGTACTTC. The variable domain in full, completed from reference TRBV12-5 and TRBJ2-5, reads DARVTQTPRHKVTEMGQEVTMRCQPILGHNTVFWYRQTMMQGLELLAYFRNRAPLDDSGMPKDRFSAEMPDATLATLKIQPSEPRDSAVYFCASGLIRATQYFGPGTRLLVL.

The rearrangement joins TRBV7-6 to TRBJ2-7; 7 bases agree with TRBD2. The V segment lost 5 bases and the J segment 0 bases; nucleotides outside the gene matches: 4. The germline V gene encodes CDR1 SGHVS and CDR2 FNYEAQ. The length of the CDR3 is 14 residues. In DNA form, the CDR3 reads TGTGCCAGCAGCCCCAGGACTAGCTCCTACGAGCAGTACTTC. Translated: CASSPRTSSYEQYF.

This rearrangement joins TRBV5-6 to TRBJ2-6; 8 bases fit TRBD2. In germline, CDR1 is SGHDT, CDR2 YYEEEE. The trim removed 4 bases at V and 0 bases at J, leaving 9 bases unmatched. CDR3 length: 18 amino acids. Here the CDR3 DNA reads TGTGCCAGCAGCCCCCGGGGGGGGGCGGGCTCTGGGGCCAACGTCCTGACTTTC. It codes for CASSPRGGAGSGANVLTF.